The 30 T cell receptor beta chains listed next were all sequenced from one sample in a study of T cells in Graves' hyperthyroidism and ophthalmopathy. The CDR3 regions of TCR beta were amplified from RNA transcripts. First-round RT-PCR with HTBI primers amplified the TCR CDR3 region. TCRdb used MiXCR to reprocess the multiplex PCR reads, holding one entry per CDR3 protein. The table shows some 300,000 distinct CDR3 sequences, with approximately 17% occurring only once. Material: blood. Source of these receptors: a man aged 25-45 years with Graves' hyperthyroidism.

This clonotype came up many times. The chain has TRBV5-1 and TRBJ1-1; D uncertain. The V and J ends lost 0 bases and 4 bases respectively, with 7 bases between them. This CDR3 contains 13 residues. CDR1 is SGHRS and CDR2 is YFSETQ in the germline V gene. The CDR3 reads CASSLGRGTEAFF. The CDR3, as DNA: TGCGCCAGCAGCTTGGGGAGAGGCACTGAAGCTTTCTTT.

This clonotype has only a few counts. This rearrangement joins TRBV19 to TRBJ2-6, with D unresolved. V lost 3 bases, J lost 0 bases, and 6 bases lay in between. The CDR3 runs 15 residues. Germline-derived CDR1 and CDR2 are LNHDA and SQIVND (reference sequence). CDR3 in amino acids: CASSISYSGANVLTF. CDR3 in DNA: TGTGCCAGTAGTATTTCTTACTCTGGGGCCAACGTCCTGACTTTC.

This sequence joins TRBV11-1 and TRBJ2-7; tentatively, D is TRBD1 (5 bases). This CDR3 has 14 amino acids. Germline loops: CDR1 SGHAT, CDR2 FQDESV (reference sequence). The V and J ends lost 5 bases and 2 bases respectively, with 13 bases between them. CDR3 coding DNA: TGTGCCAGCAGCGGGGCCTCGGATCCCTACGAGCAGTACTTC. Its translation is CASSGASDPYEQYF.

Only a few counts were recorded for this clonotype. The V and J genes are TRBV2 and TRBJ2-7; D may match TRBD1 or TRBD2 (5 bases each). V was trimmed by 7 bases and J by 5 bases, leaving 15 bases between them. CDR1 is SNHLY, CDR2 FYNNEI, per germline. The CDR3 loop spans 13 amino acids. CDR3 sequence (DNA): TGTGCCAGCACTCCAGATGGGGGACACGAGCAGTACTTC. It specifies CASTPDGGHEQYF.

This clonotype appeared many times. The CDR3 here is CASSYDRSRGYTF. The CDR3 nucleotides are TGTGCCAGCAGCTACGACAGGTCCAGGGGCTACACCTTC. V usage is TRBV28 and J usage is TRBJ1-2; possibly TRBD1 for D (6 bases). The V end was cut by 6 bases, the J end by 8 bases, with 16 bases between. CDR3 length: 13 residues. CDR1 is MDHEN, CDR2 SYDVKM, per germline.

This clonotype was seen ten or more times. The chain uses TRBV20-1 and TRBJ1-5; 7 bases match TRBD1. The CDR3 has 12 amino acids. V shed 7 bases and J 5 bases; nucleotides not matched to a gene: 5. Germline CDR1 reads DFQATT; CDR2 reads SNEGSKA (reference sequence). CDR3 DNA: TGCAGTGTGCGGCAGGGGGATCAGCCCCAGCATTTT. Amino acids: CSVRQGDQPQHF.

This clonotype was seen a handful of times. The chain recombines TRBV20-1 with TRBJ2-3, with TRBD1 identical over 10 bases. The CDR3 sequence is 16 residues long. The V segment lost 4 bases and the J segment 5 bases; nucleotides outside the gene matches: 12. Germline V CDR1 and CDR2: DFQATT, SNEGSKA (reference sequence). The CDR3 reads CSATFVTGGSEDTQYF. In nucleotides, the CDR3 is TGCAGTGCTACCTTTGTGACAGGGGGCTCGGAAGATACGCAGTATTTT.

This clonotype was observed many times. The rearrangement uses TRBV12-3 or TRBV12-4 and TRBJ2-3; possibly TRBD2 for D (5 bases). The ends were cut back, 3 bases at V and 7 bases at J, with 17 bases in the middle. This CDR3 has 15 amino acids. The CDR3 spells CASSFRGMGGNTQYF. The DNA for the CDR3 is TGTGCCAGCAGTTTCCGAGGGATGGGCGGCAATACGCAGTATTTT.

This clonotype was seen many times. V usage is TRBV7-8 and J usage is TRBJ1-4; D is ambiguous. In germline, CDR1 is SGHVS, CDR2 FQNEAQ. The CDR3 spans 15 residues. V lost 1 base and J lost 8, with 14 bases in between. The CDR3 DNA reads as TGTGCCAGCAGCTTAGGGGGTCGACTTCAAGAAAAACTGTTTTTT. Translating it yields CASSLGGRLQEKLFF.

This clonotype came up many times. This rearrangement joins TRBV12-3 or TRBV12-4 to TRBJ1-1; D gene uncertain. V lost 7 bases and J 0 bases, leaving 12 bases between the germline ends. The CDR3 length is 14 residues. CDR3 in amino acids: CASIEGFVNTEAFF. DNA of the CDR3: TGTGCCAGCATCGAGGGCTTCGTGAACACTGAAGCTTTCTTT.

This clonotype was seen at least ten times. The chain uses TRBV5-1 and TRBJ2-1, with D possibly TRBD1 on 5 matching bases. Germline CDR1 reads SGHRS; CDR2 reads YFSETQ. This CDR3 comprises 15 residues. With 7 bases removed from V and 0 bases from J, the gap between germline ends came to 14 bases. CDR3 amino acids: CASRPDTSSYNEQFF. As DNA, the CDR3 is TGCGCCAGCCGCCCGGACACGAGCTCCTACAATGAGCAGTTCTTC. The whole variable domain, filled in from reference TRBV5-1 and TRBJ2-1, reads KAGVTQTPRYLIKTRGQQVTLSCSPISGHRSVSWYQQTPGQGLQFLFEYFSETQRNKGNFPGRFSGRQFSNSRSEMNVSTLELGDSALYLCASRPDTSSYNEQFFGPGTRLTVL.

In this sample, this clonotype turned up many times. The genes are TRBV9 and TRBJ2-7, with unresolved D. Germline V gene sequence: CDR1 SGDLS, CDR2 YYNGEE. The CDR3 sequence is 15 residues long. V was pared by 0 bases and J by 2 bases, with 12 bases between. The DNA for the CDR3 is TGTGCCAGCAGCGTAGACCCCAGTAGCCCCTACGAGCAGTACTTC. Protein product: CASSVDPSSPYEQYF.

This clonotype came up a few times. CDR3 coding DNA: TGTGCCAGCAGCTTGGAACAAGAGGAATCCTACGAGCAGTACTTC. Amino acids: CASSLEQEESYEQYF. The rearrangement uses TRBV5-8 and TRBJ2-7; D remains unclear. Deletions cut 0 bases from V and 1 base from J, with 11 bases between. CDR3 length equals 15 residues. The germline V gene has CDR1 SGHTS and CDR2 YDEGEE.

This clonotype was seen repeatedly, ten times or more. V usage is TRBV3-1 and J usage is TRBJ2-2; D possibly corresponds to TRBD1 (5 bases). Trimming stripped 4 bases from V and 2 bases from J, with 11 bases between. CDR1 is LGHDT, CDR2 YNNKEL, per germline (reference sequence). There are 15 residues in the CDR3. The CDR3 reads CASSPWQGNTGELFF. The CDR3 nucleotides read TGTGCCAGCAGCCCATGGCAGGGTAACACCGGGGAGCTGTTTTTT.

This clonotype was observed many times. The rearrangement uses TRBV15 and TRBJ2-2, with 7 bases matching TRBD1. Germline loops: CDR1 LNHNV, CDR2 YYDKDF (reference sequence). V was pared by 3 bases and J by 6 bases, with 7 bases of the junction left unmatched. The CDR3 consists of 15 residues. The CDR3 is CATSSFNRGAGELFF. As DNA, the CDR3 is TGTGCCACCAGCAGTTTTAACAGGGGAGCCGGGGAGCTGTTTTTT.

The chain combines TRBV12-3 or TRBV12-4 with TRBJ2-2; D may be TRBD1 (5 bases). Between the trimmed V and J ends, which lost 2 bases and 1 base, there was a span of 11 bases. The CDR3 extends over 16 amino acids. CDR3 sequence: CASSLNTGVNTGELFF. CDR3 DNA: TGTGCCAGCAGTTTAAATACAGGAGTGAACACCGGGGAGCTGTTTTTT.

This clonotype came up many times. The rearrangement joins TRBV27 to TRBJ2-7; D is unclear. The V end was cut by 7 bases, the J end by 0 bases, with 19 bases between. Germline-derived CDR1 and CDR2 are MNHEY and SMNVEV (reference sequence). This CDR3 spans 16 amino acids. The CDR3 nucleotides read TGTGCCAGCAAAAGGTCCCCCCAGGCCGGCTCCTACGAGCAGTACTTC. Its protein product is CASKRSPQAGSYEQYF.

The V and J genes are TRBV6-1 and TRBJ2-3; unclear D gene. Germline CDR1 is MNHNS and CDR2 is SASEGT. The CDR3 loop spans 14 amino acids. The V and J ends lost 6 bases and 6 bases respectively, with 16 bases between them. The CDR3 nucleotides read TGTGCCAGCAGGCCTTTAAATTCTGCGGATACGCAGTATTTT. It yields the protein CASRPLNSADTQYF.

Here the CDR3 DNA reads TGTGCCACCAGCGGACAGGGGCGCCAGCCCCAGCATTTT. It is translated as CATSGQGRQPQHF. V and J are TRBV15 and TRBJ1-5; 9 bases are a match to TRBD1. Trimming cost V 5 bases and J 7 bases; bases outside gene matches: 3. Per germline, CDR1 LNHNV and CDR2 YYDKDF (reference sequence). The CDR3 sequence is 13 residues long. Using reference TRBV15 and TRBJ1-5 for the parts outside the CDR3, the full variable domain is DAMVIQNPRYQVTQFGKPVTLSCSQTLNHNVMYWYQQKSSQAPKLLFHYYDKDFNNEADTPDNFQSRRPNTSFCFLDIRSPGLGDTAMYLCATSGQGRQPQHFGDGTRLSIL.

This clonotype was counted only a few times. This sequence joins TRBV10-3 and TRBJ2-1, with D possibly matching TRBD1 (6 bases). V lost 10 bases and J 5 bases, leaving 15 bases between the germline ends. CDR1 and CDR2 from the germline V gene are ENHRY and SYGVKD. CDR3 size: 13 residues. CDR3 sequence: CATVKGVNNEQFF. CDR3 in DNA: TGTGCCACTGTAAAGGGGGTAAACAATGAGCAGTTCTTC.

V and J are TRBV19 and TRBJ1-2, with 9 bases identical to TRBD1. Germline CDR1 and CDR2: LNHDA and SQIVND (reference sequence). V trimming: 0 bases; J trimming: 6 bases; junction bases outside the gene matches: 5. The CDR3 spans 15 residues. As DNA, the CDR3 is TGTGCCAGTAGTATAGACTCGGGACAGGGCAATGGCTACACCTTC. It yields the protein CASSIDSGQGNGYTF.

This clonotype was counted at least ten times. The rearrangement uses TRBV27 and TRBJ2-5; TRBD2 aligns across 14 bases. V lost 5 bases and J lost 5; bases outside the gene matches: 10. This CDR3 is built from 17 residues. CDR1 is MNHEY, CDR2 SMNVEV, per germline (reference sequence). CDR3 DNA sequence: TGTGCCAGCAGTCTATATGCCGGGACTAGCGGGAGTGAGACCCAGTACTTC. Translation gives CASSLYAGTSGSETQYF.

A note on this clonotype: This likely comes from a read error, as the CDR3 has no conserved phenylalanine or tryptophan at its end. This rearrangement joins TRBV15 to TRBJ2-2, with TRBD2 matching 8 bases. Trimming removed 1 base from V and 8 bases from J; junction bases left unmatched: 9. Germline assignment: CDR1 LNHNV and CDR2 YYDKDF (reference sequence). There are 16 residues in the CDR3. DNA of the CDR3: TGTGCCACCAGCAGAGCCCGGGGGGGGGCGTCAGGGGAGCTGTTTTCT. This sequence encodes CATSRARGGASGELFS.

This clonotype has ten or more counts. CDR3 nucleotide sequence: TGCGCCAGCAGCTTGGACGGCATCACAGATACGCAGTATTTT. Protein product: CASSLDGITDTQYF. The V gene is TRBV5-1, the J gene TRBJ2-3; no firm D call. The CDR3 consists of 14 residues. Trimming pared 0 bases from V and 2 bases from J, leaving 7 bases between. Germline assignment: CDR1 SGHRS and CDR2 YFSETQ.

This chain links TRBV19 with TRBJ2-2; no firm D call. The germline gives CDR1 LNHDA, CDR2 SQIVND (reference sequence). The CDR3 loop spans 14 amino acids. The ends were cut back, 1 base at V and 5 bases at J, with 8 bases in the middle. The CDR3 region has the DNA TGTGCCAGTAGTATAGTGTGGGGAACCGGGGAGCTGTTTTTT. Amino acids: CASSIVWGTGELFF. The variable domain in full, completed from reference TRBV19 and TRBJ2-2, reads DGGITQSPKYLFRKEGQNVTLSCEQNLNHDAMYWYRQDPGQGLRLIYYSQIVNDFQKGDIAEGYSVSREKKESFPLTVTSAQKNPTAFYLCASSIVWGTGELFFGEGSRLTVL.

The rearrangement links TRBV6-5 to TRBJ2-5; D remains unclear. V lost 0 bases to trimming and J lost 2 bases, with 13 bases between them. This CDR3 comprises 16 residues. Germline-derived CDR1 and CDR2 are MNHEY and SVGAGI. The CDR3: CASSYSSDRLQETQYF. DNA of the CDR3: TGTGCCAGCAGTTACTCGTCAGATAGACTGCAAGAGACCCAGTACTTC.

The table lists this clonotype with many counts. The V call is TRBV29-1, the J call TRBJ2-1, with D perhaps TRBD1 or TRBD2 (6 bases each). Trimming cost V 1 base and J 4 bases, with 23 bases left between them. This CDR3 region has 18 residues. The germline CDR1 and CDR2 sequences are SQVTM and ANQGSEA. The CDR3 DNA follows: TGCAGCGTTGAAGCGGCAGGGGAGCGGGCTCGGATATACAATGAGCAGTTCTTC. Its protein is CSVEAAGERARIYNEQFF.

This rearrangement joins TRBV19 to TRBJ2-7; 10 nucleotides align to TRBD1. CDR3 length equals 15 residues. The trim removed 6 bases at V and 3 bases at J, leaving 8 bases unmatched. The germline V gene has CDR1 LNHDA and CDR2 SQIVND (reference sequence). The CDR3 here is CASRGRGTGDYEQYF. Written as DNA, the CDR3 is TGTGCCAGTAGGGGGCGTGGGACAGGGGACTACGAGCAGTACTTC.

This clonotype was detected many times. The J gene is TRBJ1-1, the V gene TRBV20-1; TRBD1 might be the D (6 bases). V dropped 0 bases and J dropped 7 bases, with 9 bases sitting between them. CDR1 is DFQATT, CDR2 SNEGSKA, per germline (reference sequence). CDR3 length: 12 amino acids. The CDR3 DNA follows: TGCAGTGCTAGAGAAGCGGACAGTGAAGCTTTCTTT. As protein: CSAREADSEAFF.

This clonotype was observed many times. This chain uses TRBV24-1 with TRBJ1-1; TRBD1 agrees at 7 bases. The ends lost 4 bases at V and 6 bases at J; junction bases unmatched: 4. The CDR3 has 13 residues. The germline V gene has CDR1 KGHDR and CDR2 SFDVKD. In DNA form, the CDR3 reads TGTGCCACCAGTGACGAGACAGGGTCTGAAGCTTTCTTT. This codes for CATSDETGSEAFF.